This T cell receptor beta chain was recorded in a study of cytomegalovirus exposure and HLA in healthy donors. PCR used 60 Vbeta primers and 13 Jbeta primers. Using immunoSEQ multiplex PCR, the repertoire was profiled, and TCRdb retains in-frame clones only, with some absent. This repertoire shows approximately 190,000 clones, 77% found once; its top ten account for approximately 2.1%. CDR3 length: 16 residues. Per the germline V gene, CDR1 is KGHSH and CDR2 is LQKENI. V trimming: 1 base; J trimming: 2 bases; junction bases outside the gene matches: 1. Sequencing was performed on PBMCs. This receptor was identified in a young woman in good health and CMV-seropositive. This chain joins TRBV18 and TRBJ2-1; TRBD2 aligns across 11 bases. CDR3 in DNA: TGTGCCAGCTCACCACTGACTAGCGGGGCCTACAATGAGCAGTTCTTC. This gives the protein CASSPLTSGAYNEQFF.